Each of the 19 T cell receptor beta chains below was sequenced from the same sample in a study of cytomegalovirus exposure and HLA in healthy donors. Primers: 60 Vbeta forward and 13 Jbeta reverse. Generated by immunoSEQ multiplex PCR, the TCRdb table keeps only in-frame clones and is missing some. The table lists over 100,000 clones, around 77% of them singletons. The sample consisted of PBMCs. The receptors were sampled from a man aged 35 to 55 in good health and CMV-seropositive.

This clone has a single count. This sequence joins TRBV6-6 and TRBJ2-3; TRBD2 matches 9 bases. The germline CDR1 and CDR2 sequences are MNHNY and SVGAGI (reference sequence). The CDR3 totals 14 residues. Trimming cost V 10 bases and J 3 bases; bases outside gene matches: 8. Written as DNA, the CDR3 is TGTGCCAACAAAGGCGGGGGGGCAACAGATACGCAGTATTTT. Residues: CANKGGGATDTQYF.

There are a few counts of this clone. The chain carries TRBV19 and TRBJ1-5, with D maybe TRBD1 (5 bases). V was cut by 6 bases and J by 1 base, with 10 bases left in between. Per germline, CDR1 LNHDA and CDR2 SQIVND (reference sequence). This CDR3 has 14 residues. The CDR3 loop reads CASRPQASNQPQHF. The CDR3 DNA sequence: TGTGCCAGTAGACCACAGGCGAGCAATCAGCCCCAGCATTTT.

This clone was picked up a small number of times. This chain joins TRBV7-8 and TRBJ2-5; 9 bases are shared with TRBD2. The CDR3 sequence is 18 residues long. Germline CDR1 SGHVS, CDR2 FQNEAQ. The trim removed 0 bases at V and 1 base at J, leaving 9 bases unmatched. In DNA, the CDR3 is TGTGCCAGCAGCTTAGCGTTGGCTAGCGGGGAGCTCCAAGAGACCCAGTACTTC. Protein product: CASSLALASGELQETQYF.

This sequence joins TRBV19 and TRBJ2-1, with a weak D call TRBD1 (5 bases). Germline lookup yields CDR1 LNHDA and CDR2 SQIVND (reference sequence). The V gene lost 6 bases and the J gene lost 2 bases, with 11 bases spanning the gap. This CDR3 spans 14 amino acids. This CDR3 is CASSPRVAYNEQFF. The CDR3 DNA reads TGTGCCAGTAGCCCCAGGGTGGCCTACAATGAGCAGTTCTTC.

The CDR3 DNA reads TGTGCCAGCAGCTCCCAACAGGGCGGCACCGGGGAGCTGTTTTTT. Its protein product is CASSSQQGGTGELFF. The chain recombines TRBV11-1 with TRBJ2-2, with D perhaps TRBD1 (6 bases). The CDR3 covers 15 residues. V was clipped by 4 bases and J by 4 bases, with 13 bases between them. Germline-derived CDR1 and CDR2 are SGHAT and FQDESV (reference sequence).

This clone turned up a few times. The CDR3 nucleotides read TGTGCCAGCAGTTTGTCAACAGGCTTGAACACTGAAGCTTTCTTT. It translates to CASSLSTGLNTEAFF. V is TRBV2 and J is TRBJ1-1; TRBD1 might be the D (5 bases). The V end was cut by 5 bases, the J end by 0 bases, with 13 bases between. The CDR3 consists of 15 residues. CDR1 is SNHLY, CDR2 FYNNEI, per germline.

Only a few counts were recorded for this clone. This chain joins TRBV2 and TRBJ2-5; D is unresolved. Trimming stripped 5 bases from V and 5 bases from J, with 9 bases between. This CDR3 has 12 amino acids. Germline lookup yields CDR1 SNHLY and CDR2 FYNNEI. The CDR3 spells CASSLVYETQYF. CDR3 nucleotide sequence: TGTGCCAGCAGTCTCGTATATGAGACCCAGTACTTC.

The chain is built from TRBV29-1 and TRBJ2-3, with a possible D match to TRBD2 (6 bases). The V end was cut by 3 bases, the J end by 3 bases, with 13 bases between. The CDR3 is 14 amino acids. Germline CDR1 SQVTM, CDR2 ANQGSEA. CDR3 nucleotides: TGCAGCGTTGACGGGGCGGGGCGTACAGATACGCAGTATTTT. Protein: CSVDGAGRTDTQYF.

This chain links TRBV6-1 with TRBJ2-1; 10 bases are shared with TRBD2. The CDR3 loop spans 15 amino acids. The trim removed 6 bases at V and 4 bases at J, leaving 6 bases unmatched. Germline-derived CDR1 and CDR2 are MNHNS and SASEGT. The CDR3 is CASRQAGGPYNEQFF. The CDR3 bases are TGTGCCAGCAGACAAGCGGGGGGGCCATACAATGAGCAGTTCTTC.

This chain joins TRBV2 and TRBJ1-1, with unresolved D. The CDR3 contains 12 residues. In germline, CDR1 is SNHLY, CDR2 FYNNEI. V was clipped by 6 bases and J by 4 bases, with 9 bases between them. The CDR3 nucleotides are TGTGCCAGCAGCCGGGGTCGCACTGAAGCTTTCTTT. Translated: CASSRGRTEAFF.

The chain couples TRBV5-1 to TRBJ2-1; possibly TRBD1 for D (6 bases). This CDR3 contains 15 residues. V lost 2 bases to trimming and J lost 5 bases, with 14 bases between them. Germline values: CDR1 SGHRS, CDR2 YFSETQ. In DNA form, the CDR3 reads TGCGCCAGCAGCTTATCGGGACAATCACACAATGAGCAGTTCTTC. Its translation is CASSLSGQSHNEQFF.

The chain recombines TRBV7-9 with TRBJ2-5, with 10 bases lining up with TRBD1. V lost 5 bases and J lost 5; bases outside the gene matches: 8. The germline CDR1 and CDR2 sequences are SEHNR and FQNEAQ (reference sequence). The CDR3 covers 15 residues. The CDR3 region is CASSDRGPVWETQYF. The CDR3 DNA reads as TGTGCCAGCAGCGACAGGGGGCCCGTTTGGGAGACCCAGTACTTC.

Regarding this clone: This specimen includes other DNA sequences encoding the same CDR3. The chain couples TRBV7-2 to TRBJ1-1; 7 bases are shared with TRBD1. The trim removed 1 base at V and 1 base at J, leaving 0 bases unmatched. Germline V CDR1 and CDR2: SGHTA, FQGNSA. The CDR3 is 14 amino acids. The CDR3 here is CASSLDRGNTEAFF. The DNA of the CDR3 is TGTGCCAGCAGCTTAGACAGGGGGAACACTGAAGCTTTCTTT.

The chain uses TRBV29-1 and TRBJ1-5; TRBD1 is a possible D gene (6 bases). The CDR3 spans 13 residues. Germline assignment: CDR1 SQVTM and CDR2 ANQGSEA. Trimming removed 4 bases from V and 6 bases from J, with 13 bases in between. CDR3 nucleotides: TGCAGCGTTGTGGTGGCGGGGGCTCAGCCCCAGCATTTT. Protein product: CSVVVAGAQPQHF. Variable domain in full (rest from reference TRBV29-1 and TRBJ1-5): SAVISQKPSRDICQRGTSLTIQCQVDSQVTMMFWYRQQPGQSLTLIATANQGSEATYESGFVIDKFPISRPNLTFSTLTVSNMSPEDSSIYLCSVVVAGAQPQHFGDGTRLSIL.

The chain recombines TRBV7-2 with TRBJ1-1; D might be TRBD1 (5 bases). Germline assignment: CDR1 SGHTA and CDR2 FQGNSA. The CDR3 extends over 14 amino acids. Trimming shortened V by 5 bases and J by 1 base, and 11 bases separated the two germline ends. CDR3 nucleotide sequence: TGTGCCAGCAGCAAGACAGCAAGGAACACTGAAGCTTTCTTT. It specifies CASSKTARNTEAFF. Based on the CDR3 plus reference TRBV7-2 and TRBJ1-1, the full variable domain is GAGVSQSPSNKVTEKGKDVELRCDPISGHTALYWYRQSLGQGLEFLIYFQGNSAPDKSGLPSDRFSAERTGGSVSTLTIQRTQQEDSAVYLCASSKTARNTEAFFGQGTRLTVV.

DNA for the CDR3: TGTGCCAGCAGTGAATGGGACAGGGATCCCTATGGCTACACCTTC. Translated: CASSEWDRDPYGYTF. The chain links TRBV6-1 to TRBJ1-2, with TRBD1 matching over 9 bases. The germline CDR1 and CDR2 sequences are MNHNS and SASEGT. The CDR3 covers 15 residues. V dropped 2 bases and J dropped 4; count of bases not matched to a gene: 5.

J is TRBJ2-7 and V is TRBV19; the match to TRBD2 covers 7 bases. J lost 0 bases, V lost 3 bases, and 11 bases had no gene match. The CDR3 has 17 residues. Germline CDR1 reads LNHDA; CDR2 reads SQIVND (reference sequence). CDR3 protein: CASSIRPTAGSSYEQYF. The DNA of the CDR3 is TGTGCCAGTAGTATTCGCCCGACAGCGGGGAGCTCCTACGAGCAGTACTTC.

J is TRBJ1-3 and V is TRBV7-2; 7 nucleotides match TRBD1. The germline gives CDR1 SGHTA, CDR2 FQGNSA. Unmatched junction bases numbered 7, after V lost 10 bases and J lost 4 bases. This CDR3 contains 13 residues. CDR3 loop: CATTGTEGNTIYF. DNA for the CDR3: TGTGCCACTACTGGGACAGAGGGAAACACCATATATTTT.

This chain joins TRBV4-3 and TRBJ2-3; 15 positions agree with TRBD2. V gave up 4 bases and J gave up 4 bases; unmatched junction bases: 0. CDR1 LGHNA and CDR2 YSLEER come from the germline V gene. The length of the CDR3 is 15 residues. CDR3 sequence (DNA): TGCGCCAGCAGCCGGACTAGCGGGGGGGCAGATACGCAGTATTTT. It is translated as CASSRTSGGADTQYF.